Presented here are 14 T cell receptor beta chains from one specimen sequenced in a study of cytomegalovirus exposure and HLA in healthy donors (dated by TCRdb to 2015 to 2018). The library was produced with the immunoSEQ multiplex PCR assay. A mixture of 60 forward primers for TCR Vbeta segments and 13 reverse primers for TCR Jbeta segments was used in the multiplex PCR. The immuneACCESS repertoire file appears here via TCRdb, limited to in-frame rearrangements. These files lack a portion of the clones; in checked studies, under half of the deficit traces to unresolved V genes, and the cause of the others is not known. This sample has roughly 200,000 clones in its table, and around a tenth of those were observed once. The top ten clones comprise 1% to 1.5% of the sample. Material for sequencing was PBMCs. The source of these receptors is a woman in her thirties in good health and CMV-seropositive.

This chain links TRBV19 with TRBJ1-4; D is unclear. Germline V lookup: CDR1 LNHDA, CDR2 SQIVND (reference sequence). This CDR3 has 11 residues. V lost 3 bases and J 8 bases, leaving 4 bases between the germline ends. CDR3: CASSIREKLFF. In DNA form, the CDR3 reads TGTGCCAGTAGTATTCGGGAAAAACTGTTTTTT.

J is TRBJ2-2 and V is TRBV5-1; 8 bases fit TRBD2. Germline lookup yields CDR1 SGHRS and CDR2 YFSETQ. This CDR3 has 16 amino acids. V shed 4 bases and J 0 bases; nucleotides not matched to a gene: 5. The CDR3 loop is CASSPLAATNTGELFF. The CDR3 DNA reads TGCGCCAGCAGCCCACTAGCGGCAACGAACACCGGGGAGCTGTTTTTT.

In this sample, this clone turned up a few times. The CDR3 loop is CAWRPTTHNEQFF. The CDR3 DNA sequence: TGTGCCTGGAGGCCTACTACCCACAATGAGCAGTTCTTC. The rearrangement uses TRBV30 and TRBJ2-1; D call uncertain. Germline lookup yields CDR1 GTSNPN and CDR2 SVGIG (reference sequence). The germline V and J ends were trimmed by 3 bases and 5 bases, with 11 bases remaining between them. The CDR3 totals 13 residues.

The chain recombines TRBV5-6 with TRBJ1-1; 10 positions agree with TRBD1. CDR3 size: 15 residues. The trim removed 5 bases at V and 3 bases at J, leaving 7 bases unmatched. Germline assignment: CDR1 SGHDT and CDR2 YYEEEE. CDR3 sequence: CASSFPGQGDTEAFF. For the CDR3, the DNA is TGTGCCAGCAGTTTCCCTGGACAGGGGGACACTGAAGCTTTCTTT.

The chain is built from TRBV30 and TRBJ1-1, with D possibly matching TRBD1 (5 bases). The CDR3 loop spans 14 amino acids. Trimming took off 3 bases at V and 4 bases at J, with 15 bases between the two ends. CDR1 and CDR2 from the germline V gene are GTSNPN and SVGIG (reference sequence). The CDR3 loop reads CAWSPGGWGTEAFF. CDR3 DNA sequence: TGTGCCTGGAGCCCCGGGGGGTGGGGCACTGAAGCTTTCTTT.

This clone was observed a few times. The chain joins TRBV5-1 to TRBJ1-2, with D possibly being TRBD1 (6 bases). V gave up 1 base and J gave up 6 bases, with 10 bases separating them. The CDR3 has 13 amino acids. Germline V gene sequence: CDR1 SGHRS, CDR2 YFSETQ. The CDR3 DNA is TGCGCCAGCAGCTTGACAGGGACCAATGGCTACACCTTC. Translation: CASSLTGTNGYTF. Combining the CDR3 with reference TRBV5-1 and TRBJ1-2 gives the whole variable domain KAGVTQTPRYLIKTRGQQVTLSCSPISGHRSVSWYQQTPGQGLQFLFEYFSETQRNKGNFPGRFSGRQFSNSRSEMNVSTLELGDSALYLCASSLTGTNGYTFGSGTRLTVV.

The V call is TRBV4-1, the J call TRBJ1-5; D ambiguous. The ends were cut back, 0 bases at V and 9 bases at J, with 9 bases in the middle. The CDR3 has 13 residues. Germline V gene data show CDR1 as MGHRA and CDR2 as YSYEKL. The CDR3 protein is CASSQERSGPQHF. The CDR3 DNA is TGCGCCAGCAGCCAAGAACGATCGGGGCCCCAGCATTTT.

The V and J genes are TRBV2 and TRBJ2-7; 11 bases align to TRBD1. V lost 8 bases, J lost 5 bases, and 5 bases stayed unmatched. Germline V lookup: CDR1 SNHLY, CDR2 FYNNEI. The CDR3 spans 13 residues. The CDR3 sequence is CASRTGGINEQYF. The CDR3 DNA sequence: TGTGCCAGCCGGACAGGGGGCATCAACGAGCAGTACTTC.

The chain employs TRBV27 and TRBJ2-7; a possible D gene is TRBD1 (6 bases). Germline V gene lookup returns CDR1 MNHEY and CDR2 SMNVEV (reference sequence). This CDR3 has 13 residues. V was pared by 3 bases and J by 6 bases, with 12 bases between. The CDR3 region is CASSFFGTSEQYF. In DNA form, the CDR3 reads TGTGCCAGCAGTTTCTTCGGGACATCCGAGCAGTACTTC.

This clone has just a few counts. This chain uses TRBV6-4 with TRBJ2-1; TRBD2 is a possible D gene (6 bases). Germline lookup yields CDR1 MRHNA and CDR2 SNTAGT. This CDR3 has 13 residues. V was clipped by 0 bases and J by 9 bases, with 9 bases between them. The CDR3 region is CASSDSRGGEQFF. CDR3 bases: TGTGCCAGCAGTGACTCTAGGGGAGGTGAGCAGTTCTTC.

This clone was found a few times. The chain uses TRBV6-5 and TRBJ1-2, with 7 bases aligning to TRBD1. With 2 bases clipped from V and 7 bases from J, the junction kept 7 bases outside the gene matches. The V gene's germline CDR1 is MNHEY and CDR2 SVGAGI. CDR3 length: 14 amino acids. CDR3 in amino acids: CASSYQGVEGGYTF. The CDR3 DNA sequence: TGTGCCAGCAGTTACCAGGGGGTGGAGGGTGGCTACACCTTC.

The table lists this clone with a few counts. The chain combines TRBV9 with TRBJ1-2; TRBD1 is a possible D gene (6 bases). V was trimmed by 3 bases and J by 7 bases, leaving 13 bases between them. This CDR3 has 13 residues. The germline V gene has CDR1 SGDLS and CDR2 YYNGEE. CDR3 sequence: CASSEYRDLGYTF. The CDR3 DNA reads as TGTGCCAGCAGCGAGTACAGGGATCTTGGCTACACCTTC. Full variable domain (rest looked up from reference TRBV9 and TRBJ1-2): DSGVTQTPKHLITATGQRVTLRCSPRSGDLSVYWYQQSLDQGLQFLIQYYNGEERAKGNILERFSAQQFPDLHSELNLSSLELGDSALYFCASSEYRDLGYTFGSGTRLTVV.

This clone was seen only a few times. V and J are TRBV5-1 and TRBJ2-5, with a possible D match to TRBD1 (7 bases). The length of the CDR3 is 14 residues. The germline V gene has CDR1 SGHRS and CDR2 YFSETQ. V lost 2 bases and J lost 4, with 12 bases in between. The CDR3 reads CASSFSGQVETQYF. For the CDR3, the DNA is TGCGCCAGCAGCTTTAGCGGACAGGTAGAGACCCAGTACTTC. Supplemented by reference TRBV5-1 and TRBJ2-5, the full variable domain reads KAGVTQTPRYLIKTRGQQVTLSCSPISGHRSVSWYQQTPGQGLQFLFEYFSETQRNKGNFPGRFSGRQFSNSRSEMNVSTLELGDSALYLCASSFSGQVETQYFGPGTRLLVL.

The gene calls are TRBV5-4 and TRBJ2-1, with D perhaps TRBD1 (6 bases). There are 13 residues in the CDR3. The ends were cut back, 3 bases at V and 9 bases at J, with 13 bases in the middle. Per the germline V gene, CDR1 is SGHNT and CDR2 is YYREEE (reference sequence). The CDR3 DNA reads as TGTGCCAGCAGCTATACAGGGAGCGGTGAGCAGTTCTTC. Residues: CASSYTGSGEQFF.